This T cell receptor beta chain was sequenced for a study of blood T cell repertoires in COVID-19. Germline CDR1 reads PRHDT; CDR2 reads FYEKMQ (reference sequence). V was clipped by 0 bases and J by 4 bases, with 7 bases between them. The CDR3 sequence is 14 residues long. Grouping used clinical history reported by participants in a survey and questionnaire. Using immunoSEQ multiplex PCR, the repertoire was profiled, and TCRdb retains in-frame clones only, with some absent. This table holds about 170,000 clones, over 75% found once. The sequence was collected from a woman aged 50 to 65 who had recovered from COVID-19. Material: PBMCs or T cells enriched from blood (not recorded which). The chain links TRBV13 to TRBJ1-5; D gene uncertain. The CDR3 DNA reads as TGTGCCAGCAGCTTAGGGGGAGGTAATCAGCCCCAGCATTTT. Translation gives CASSLGGGNQPQHF.